Sequencing of this T cell receptor (beta chain) was carried out in a study of blood T cell repertoires in COVID-19. Whole-study context: Sources were T cells, B-cell-depleted T cells, or PBMCs; the material itself was cDNA or gDNA.

In this sample, this clone turned up many times. Libraries were prepared by immunoSEQ multiplex PCR; TCRdb keeps only in-frame clonotypes and omits some of them. This sample has about 110,000 clones; roughly 70% occur once, and the top ten carry about 2%. The material sequenced was peripheral blood. The receptor was isolated from a woman aged 40 to 49 with acute or convalescent COVID-19.

As DNA, the CDR3 is TGCGCCAGCAGCAGGCGGGGGGCGAGCACAGATACGCAGTATTTT. This sequence encodes CASSRRGASTDTQYF. The chain has TRBV5-1 and TRBJ2-3, with 8 positions matching TRBD2. Germline assignment: CDR1 SGHRS and CDR2 YFSETQ. V shed 4 bases, J shed 0 bases, and the junction held 4 bases outside the gene matches. The CDR3 length is 15 residues.